The present TCR beta chain was sequenced within a study of cytomegalovirus exposure and HLA in healthy donors. Study context: Early on, a data release was issued that held roughly 84 million unique TCRs from HLA-typed donors. Study results and caveats: Further analysis was carried out later, and it showed several of the most significant clusters appearing linked to common viral pathogens. TCR sequences were mostly rare, though some public TCRs occurred in many donors. Reports indicate that TCR beta sequences accurately predicted the HLA-A and HLA-B alleles of most subjects.

A single count supports this clone. Its specificity is not known. PCR employed 60 Vbeta and 13 Jbeta primers. Sequencing used immunoSEQ multiplex PCR; TCRdb keeps in-frame clones, though not all of them. Found here are fewer than 200,000 clones, 75% to 85% of them singletons; the top ten hold less than 1%. This clonotype originated in a girl aged 2 to 9 in good health and CMV-seropositive. The sequenced sample consisted of PBMCs.

CDR3 bases: TGTGCCAGCAGCCAAGCGGGACTTGGCTACACCTTC. Translating gives CASSQAGLGYTF. The chain uses TRBV14 and TRBJ1-2, with TRBD1 as a possible D gene (5 bases). Germline loops: CDR1 SGHDN, CDR2 FVKESK. Deletions cut 1 base from V and 7 bases from J, with 7 bases between. The CDR3 runs to 12 residues.